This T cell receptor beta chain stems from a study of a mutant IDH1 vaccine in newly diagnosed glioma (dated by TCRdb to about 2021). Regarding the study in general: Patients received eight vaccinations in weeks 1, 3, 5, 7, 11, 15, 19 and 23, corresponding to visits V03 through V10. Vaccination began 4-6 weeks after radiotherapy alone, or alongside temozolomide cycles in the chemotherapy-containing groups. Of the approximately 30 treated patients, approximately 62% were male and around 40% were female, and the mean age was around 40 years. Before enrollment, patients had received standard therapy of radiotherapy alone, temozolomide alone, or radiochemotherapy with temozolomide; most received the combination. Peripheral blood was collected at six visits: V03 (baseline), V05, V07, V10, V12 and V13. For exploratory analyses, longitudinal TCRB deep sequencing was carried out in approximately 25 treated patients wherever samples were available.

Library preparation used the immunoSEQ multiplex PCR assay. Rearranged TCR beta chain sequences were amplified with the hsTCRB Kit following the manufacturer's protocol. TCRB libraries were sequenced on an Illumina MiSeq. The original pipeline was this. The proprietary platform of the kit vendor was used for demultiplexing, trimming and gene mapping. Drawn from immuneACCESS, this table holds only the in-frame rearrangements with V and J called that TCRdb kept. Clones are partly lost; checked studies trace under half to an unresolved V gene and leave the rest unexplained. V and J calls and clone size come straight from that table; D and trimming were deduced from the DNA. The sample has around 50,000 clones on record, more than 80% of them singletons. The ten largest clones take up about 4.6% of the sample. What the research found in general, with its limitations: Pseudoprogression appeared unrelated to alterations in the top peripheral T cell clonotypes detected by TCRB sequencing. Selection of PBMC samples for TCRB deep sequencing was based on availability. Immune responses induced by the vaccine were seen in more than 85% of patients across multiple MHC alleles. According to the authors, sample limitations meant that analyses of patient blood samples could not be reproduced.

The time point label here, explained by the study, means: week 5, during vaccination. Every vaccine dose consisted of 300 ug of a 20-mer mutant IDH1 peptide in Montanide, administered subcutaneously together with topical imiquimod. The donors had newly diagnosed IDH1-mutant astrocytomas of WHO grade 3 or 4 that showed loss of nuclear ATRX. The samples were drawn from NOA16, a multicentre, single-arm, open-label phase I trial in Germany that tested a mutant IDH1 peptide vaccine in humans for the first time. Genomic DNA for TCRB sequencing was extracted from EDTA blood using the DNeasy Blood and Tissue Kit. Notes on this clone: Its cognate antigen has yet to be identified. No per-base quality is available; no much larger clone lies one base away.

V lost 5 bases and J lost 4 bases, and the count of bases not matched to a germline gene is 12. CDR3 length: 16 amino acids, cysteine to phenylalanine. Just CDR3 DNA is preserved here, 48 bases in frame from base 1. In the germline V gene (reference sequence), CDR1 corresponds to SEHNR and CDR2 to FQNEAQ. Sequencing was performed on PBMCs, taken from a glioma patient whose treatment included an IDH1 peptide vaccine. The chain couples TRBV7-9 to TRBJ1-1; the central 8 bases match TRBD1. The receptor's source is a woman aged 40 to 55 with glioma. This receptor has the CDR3 CASSQGQGATVTEAFF. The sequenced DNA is TGTGCCAGCAGCCAAGGGCAGGGGGCTACGGTCACTGAAGCTTTCTTT.